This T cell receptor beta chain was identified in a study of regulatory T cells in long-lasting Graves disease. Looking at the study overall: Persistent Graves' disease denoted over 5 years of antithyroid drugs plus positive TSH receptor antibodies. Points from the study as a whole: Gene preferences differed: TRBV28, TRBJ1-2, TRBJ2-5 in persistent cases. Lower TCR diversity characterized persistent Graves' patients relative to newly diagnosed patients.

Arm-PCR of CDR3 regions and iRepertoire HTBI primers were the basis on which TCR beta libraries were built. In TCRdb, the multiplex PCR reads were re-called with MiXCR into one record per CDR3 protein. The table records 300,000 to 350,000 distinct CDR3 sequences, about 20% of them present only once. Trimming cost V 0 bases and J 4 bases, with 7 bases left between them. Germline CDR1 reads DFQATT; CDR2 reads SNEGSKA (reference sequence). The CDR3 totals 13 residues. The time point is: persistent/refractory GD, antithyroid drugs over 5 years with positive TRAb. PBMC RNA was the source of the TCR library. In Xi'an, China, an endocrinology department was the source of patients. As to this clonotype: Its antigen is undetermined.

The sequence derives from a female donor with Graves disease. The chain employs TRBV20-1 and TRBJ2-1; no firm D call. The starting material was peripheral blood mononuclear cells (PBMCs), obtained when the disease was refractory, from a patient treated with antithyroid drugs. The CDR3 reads CSARDLPYNEQFF. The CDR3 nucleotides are TGCAGTGCTAGAGATTTACCGTACAATGAGCAGTTCTTC.